These 13 T cell receptor beta chains were all obtained from the same sample, sequenced in a study of T cell responses to AZD1222 COVID-19 vaccine. Generated by immunoSEQ multiplex PCR, the TCRdb table keeps only in-frame clones and is missing some. The table lists tens of thousands of clones, nearly 90% of them singletons. Sequencing used peripheral blood, obtained 28 days after the second AZD1222 dose. These receptors were taken from an adult who received the AZD1222 COVID-19 vaccine.

V gene TRBV24-1 combines with J gene TRBJ2-3, with D possibly matching TRBD2 (5 bases). CDR3 size: 17 residues. Germline CDR1 is KGHDR and CDR2 is SFDVKD. V was clipped by 2 bases and J by 1 base, with 15 bases between them. CDR3 in amino acids: CATSDSPSGGGTDTQYF. The CDR3 region has the DNA TGTGCCACCAGTGATTCCCCGAGTGGAGGCGGCACAGATACGCAGTATTTT.

CDR3 in DNA: TGTGCCAGCAGTTACCTGGCAGGTAGCAATCAGCCCCAGCATTTT. The encoded protein is CASSYLAGSNQPQHF. The V gene is TRBV6-2 or TRBV6-3, the J gene TRBJ1-5; D is unclear. Trimming took off 2 bases at V and 0 bases at J, with 8 bases between the two ends. The CDR3 runs 15 residues. Germline loops: CDR1 MNHEY, CDR2 SVGEGT.

This chain uses TRBV27 with TRBJ1-5, with no clear D. Between the trimmed V and J ends, which lost 2 bases and 5 bases, there was a span of 10 bases. The CDR3 extends over 14 amino acids. Per germline, CDR1 MNHEY and CDR2 SMNVEV (reference sequence). CDR3 amino acids: CASSLEAGHQPQHF. CDR3 DNA sequence: TGTGCCAGCAGTTTAGAGGCAGGTCATCAGCCCCAGCATTTT.

The rearrangement links TRBV5-4 to TRBJ1-1, with 7 bases matching TRBD1. Germline CDR1 SGHNT, CDR2 YYREEE (reference sequence). The V segment lost 4 bases and the J segment 0 bases; nucleotides outside the gene matches: 6. CDR3 length equals 15 residues. The DNA for the CDR3 is TGTGCCAGCAGCGCGGGACAGACCATGAACACTGAAGCTTTCTTT. Translating it yields CASSAGQTMNTEAFF.

This rearrangement joins TRBV4-2 to TRBJ1-5, with D possibly being TRBD1 (5 bases). Trimming left V 0 bases short and J 7 bases short, with 13 bases between. This CDR3 is 15 amino acids long. The germline V gene encodes CDR1 LGHNA and CDR2 YNFKEQ. CDR3 nucleotides: TGTGCCAGCAGCCAAGACGGGAGGGGTGACCAGCCCCAGCATTTT. Translated, it gives CASSQDGRGDQPQHF.

The chain's CDR3 is CASSQDLSSSYNSPLHF. CDR3 nucleotide sequence: TGTGCCAGCAGCCAAGATTTAAGCAGCTCCTATAATTCACCCCTCCACTTT. V is TRBV4-2 and J is TRBJ1-6; the D is unclear. V dropped 0 bases and J dropped 0 bases, with 9 bases sitting between them. The germline CDR1 and CDR2 sequences are LGHNA and YNFKEQ. The CDR3 length is 17 residues.

The chain uses TRBV7-9 and TRBJ2-5; tentatively, D is TRBD1 or TRBD2 (5 bases each). V lost 5 bases and J 1 base, leaving 14 bases between the germline ends. The CDR3 has 15 amino acids. Germline V gene data show CDR1 as SEHNR and CDR2 as FQNEAQ (reference sequence). CDR3 sequence reads: CASSEGRHFQETQYF. In DNA, the CDR3 is TGTGCCAGCAGCGAGGGGAGACACTTCCAAGAGACCCAGTACTTC.

This sequence joins TRBV3-1 (or the pseudogene TRBV3-2) and TRBJ2-2; the match to TRBD2 covers 9 bases. The CDR3 extends over 20 amino acids. Germline CDR1 LGHDT, CDR2 YNNKEL (reference sequence). Trimming at V came to 0 bases and at J to 5 bases, leaving 16 bases not matched to a gene. CDR3 nucleotides: TGTGCCAGCAGCCAAGATAGGTTTAAGCTTAGCGGGAGCGTAACCGGGGAGCTGTTTTTT. This codes for CASSQDRFKLSGSVTGELFF.

Worth noting for this clone: Mismatch with germline at one junction end may stem from a read error. This sequence joins TRBV7-7 and TRBJ1-1; no reliable D call. This CDR3 has 13 residues. Germline lookup yields CDR1 SSHAT and CDR2 FNYEAQ (reference sequence). As DNA, the CDR3 is TGTGCTAGCAGCTCCCAGGTTAACACTGAAGCTTTCTTT. Translated, it gives CASSSQVNTEAFF.

The chain couples TRBV6-6 to TRBJ1-2; D call uncertain. The CDR3 covers 12 residues. The germline gives CDR1 MNHNY, CDR2 SVGAGI (reference sequence). V was pared by 6 bases and J by 9 bases, with 14 bases between. CDR3 DNA: TGTGCCAGCAGCATGACCGAAGATCGCTACACCTTC. Translating gives CASSMTEDRYTF.

The chain links TRBV5-8 to TRBJ1-1, with D tentatively TRBD1 (6 bases). Germline V gives CDR1 SGHTS, CDR2 YDEGEE. The CDR3 totals 13 residues. The V gene lost 2 bases and the J gene lost 9 bases, with 14 bases spanning the gap. The DNA for the CDR3 is TGTGCCAGCAGCTTTTGGGGGGGGACAAAAGCTTTCTTT. Amino acid sequence: CASSFWGGTKAFF. The full variable domain, completed using reference TRBV5-8 and TRBJ1-1, is EAGVTQSPTHLIKTRGQQATLRCSPISGHTSVYWYQQALGLGLQFLLWYDEGEERNRGNFPPRFSGRQFPNYSSELNVNALELEDSALYLCASSFWGGTKAFFGQGTRLTVV.

This chain joins TRBV2 and TRBJ2-2, with TRBD2 identical over 8 bases. There are 15 residues in the CDR3. The V gene end was trimmed by 10 bases and the J gene end by 4 bases; junction bases not matched to a gene: 11. The germline gives CDR1 SNHLY, CDR2 FYNNEI. The CDR3 DNA reads as TGTGCCACAGGATCTAGCGGGCGAAGCACCGGGGAGCTGTTTTTT. It yields the protein CATGSSGRSTGELFF.

The CDR3 DNA is TGTGCCAGTACCCATGACGGATTGAACACCGGGGAGCTGTTTTTT. Residues: CASTHDGLNTGELFF. The V call is TRBV19, the J call TRBJ2-2, with no clear D. Germline V gives CDR1 LNHDA, CDR2 SQIVND (reference sequence). The ends were cut back, 7 bases at V and 1 base at J, with 13 bases in the middle. CDR3 length: 15 residues.